The 22 T cell receptor beta chains listed next were all sequenced from one sample in a study of CD8+ T cells in alopecia areata. The sequencing template was cDNA reverse transcribed from extracted RNA. TCRdb keeps only in-frame clones here, not all; method: immunoSEQ multiplex PCR. The table has around 120,000 clones, 61% seen once. Noted treatment: oral pan-JAK inhibitor, 5-10 mg twice daily. Source: CD4+ T cells sorted from blood, taken at week 4, from a patient treated with tofacitinib. These receptors all come from a human donor with alopecia areata.

The V gene is TRBV6-6, the J gene TRBJ1-2; 9 bases align to TRBD1. This CDR3 comprises 15 residues. CDR1 MNHNY and CDR2 SVGAGI come from the germline V gene (reference sequence). V lost 4 bases to trimming and J lost 4 bases; unmatched junction nucleotides: 7. This chain's CDR3 is CASSLGTGKSYGYTF. The CDR3 nucleotides read TGTGCCAGCAGTTTAGGGACAGGGAAGAGCTATGGCTACACCTTC.

This clone was seen a handful of times. The chain joins TRBV7-9 to TRBJ1-5, with D unresolved. CDR3 length: 14 amino acids. Trimming removed 2 bases from V and 1 base from J, with 6 bases in between. The germline V gene has CDR1 SEHNR and CDR2 FQNEAQ (reference sequence). The DNA for the CDR3 is TGTGCCAGCAGCTTAAAATCAAGCAATCAGCCCCAGCATTTT. Translating it yields CASSLKSSNQPQHF.

V gene TRBV2 combines with J gene TRBJ1-2; 7 bases line up with TRBD1. CDR3 length: 14 residues. V dropped 7 bases and J dropped 3; count of bases not matched to a gene: 8. The germline V gene encodes CDR1 SNHLY and CDR2 FYNNEI. CDR3 DNA: TGTGCCAGCATGAAGACAGGGTTAGACTATGGCTACACCTTC. It codes for CASMKTGLDYGYTF.

The chain uses TRBV29-1 and TRBJ2-2; TRBD1 might be the D (6 bases). This CDR3 region has 13 residues. The ends were cut back, 7 bases at V and 6 bases at J, with 15 bases in the middle. Per germline, CDR1 SQVTM and CDR2 ANQGSEA. The chain's CDR3 is CSALGGRAGELFF. CDR3 sequence (DNA): TGCAGCGCACTTGGGGGCCGTGCCGGGGAGCTGTTTTTT.

The sample holds one count of this clone. The V call is TRBV6-1, the J call TRBJ2-5; 10 bases match TRBD2. This CDR3 comprises 14 residues. V was clipped by 5 bases and J by 3 bases; unmatched bases: 3. CDR1 MNHNS and CDR2 SASEGT come from the germline V gene. DNA for the CDR3: TGTGCCAGCAGTCCCCTAGCGGGGGAAGAGACCCAGTACTTC. As protein: CASSPLAGEETQYF.

The rearrangement uses TRBV7-2 and TRBJ2-7; D possibly matches TRBD1 or TRBD2 (5 bases each). CDR1 and CDR2 (germline): SGHTA, FQGNSA. The CDR3 sequence is 13 residues long. Trimming cost V 6 bases and J 2 bases, with 11 bases left between them. The CDR3 DNA is TGTGCCAGCAGTTCCTCGGGGCCCTACGAGCAGTACTTC. Its translation is CASSSSGPYEQYF.

This clone was found once. V gene TRBV6-5 combines with J gene TRBJ1-1, with D maybe TRBD1 (5 bases). The CDR3 runs to 14 residues. V shed 2 bases and J shed 1 base, with 8 bases lying between them. The V gene's germline CDR1 is MNHEY and CDR2 SVGAGI. CDR3 sequence (DNA): TGTGCCAGCAGTTACCTCGGGGCGAACACTGAAGCTTTCTTT. This codes for CASSYLGANTEAFF.

The chain employs TRBV29-1 and TRBJ2-3, with 15 bases aligning to TRBD2. This CDR3 comprises 15 residues. Trimming at V came to 7 bases and at J to 4 bases, leaving 6 bases not matched to a gene. Germline V gene lookup returns CDR1 SQVTM and CDR2 ANQGSEA. CDR3 in amino acids: CSGRTSGRAADTQYF. The CDR3 nucleotides are TGCAGCGGCCGGACTAGCGGGAGGGCCGCAGATACGCAGTATTTT.

The genes are TRBV29-1 and TRBJ2-7, with a tentative D call TRBD1 (6 bases). The CDR3 has 14 amino acids. V was trimmed by 6 bases and J by 0 bases, leaving 15 bases between them. The germline V gene encodes CDR1 SQVTM and CDR2 ANQGSEA. The chain's CDR3 is CSVRRVTGSYEQYF. For the CDR3, the DNA is TGCAGCGTCCGACGCGTGACAGGCTCCTACGAGCAGTACTTC.

This chain joins TRBV5-1 and TRBJ2-3; tentative D call: TRBD2 (5 bases). Germline V lookup: CDR1 SGHRS, CDR2 YFSETQ. The CDR3 extends over 14 amino acids. V was clipped by 0 bases and J by 1 base, with 6 bases between them. The CDR3 bases are TGCGCCAGCAGCTTGGAAGCGGGCACAGATACGCAGTATTTT. As protein: CASSLEAGTDTQYF.

The chain carries TRBV7-2 and TRBJ1-1; 8 bases match TRBD1. CDR1 SGHTA and CDR2 FQGNSA come from the germline V gene. The V gene end was trimmed by 5 bases and the J gene end by 0 bases; junction bases not matched to a gene: 8. The CDR3 sequence is 16 residues long. CDR3 DNA sequence: TGTGCCAGCAGCATGGCCCAGGGGGCGATGAACACTGAAGCTTTCTTT. Its protein is CASSMAQGAMNTEAFF.

The V gene is TRBV30, the J gene TRBJ2-6, with 9 bases aligning to TRBD1. J gave up 0 bases and V 5 bases, and 8 bases lay outside the gene matches. This CDR3 comprises 17 residues. CDR1 and CDR2 from the germline V gene are GTSNPN and SVGIG (reference sequence). CDR3: CAWHRDRARSGANVLTF. CDR3 nucleotide sequence: TGTGCCTGGCACCGGGACAGGGCTCGCTCTGGGGCCAACGTCCTGACTTTC.

The V call is TRBV29-1, the J call TRBJ2-5; TRBD2 might be the D (5 bases). Germline V CDR1 and CDR2: SQVTM, ANQGSEA. The CDR3 consists of 14 residues. V shed 4 bases and J shed 0 bases, with 12 bases lying between them. The CDR3, as DNA: TGCAGCGTTGGGTCCGGGATCAACCAAGAGACCCAGTACTTC. It codes for CSVGSGINQETQYF.

The chain links TRBV7-9 to TRBJ1-2; D is unclear. Trimming removed 1 base at V and 2 bases at J, with 8 bases between. Germline V gives CDR1 SEHNR, CDR2 FQNEAQ (reference sequence). The CDR3 totals 14 residues. CDR3 in DNA: TGTGCCAGCAGCTTAGGTGGGGAGAACTATGGCTACACCTTC. Translating gives CASSLGGENYGYTF.

The rearrangement links TRBV7-2 to TRBJ2-7; 7 bases map to TRBD2. After removal of 5 bases from V and 3 bases from J, the junction contained 10 bases not matched to a gene. This CDR3 is built from 15 residues. Germline CDR1 reads SGHTA; CDR2 reads FQGNSA. CDR3 sequence reads: CASSTFSGQSYEQYF. The CDR3 nucleotides read TGTGCCAGCAGCACATTTAGCGGGCAGAGCTACGAGCAGTACTTC.

This clone was detected a few times. This chain links TRBV29-1 with TRBJ1-5; weak D call: TRBD1 (6 bases). This CDR3 has 14 residues. The germline V and J ends were trimmed by 6 bases and 7 bases, with 19 bases remaining between them. Germline V gene sequence: CDR1 SQVTM, CDR2 ANQGSEA. CDR3 loop: CSVGEGGAGQPQHF. In DNA form, the CDR3 reads TGCAGCGTGGGGGAGGGGGGCGCAGGACAGCCCCAGCATTTT. The entire variable domain, with the rest obtained from reference TRBV29-1 and TRBJ1-5, is as follows: SAVISQKPSRDICQRGTSLTIQCQVDSQVTMMFWYRQQPGQSLTLIATANQGSEATYESGFVIDKFPISRPNLTFSTLTVSNMSPEDSSIYLCSVGEGGAGQPQHFGDGTRLSIL.

The J gene is TRBJ2-7, the V gene TRBV19; 8 bases are shared with TRBD2. This CDR3 is built from 14 residues. Trimming at V came to 1 base and at J to 2 bases, leaving 1 base not matched to a gene. CDR1 LNHDA and CDR2 SQIVND come from the germline V gene (reference sequence). CDR3 nucleotides: TGTGCCAGTAGTATAGCGGGAGGGCCCTACGAGCAGTACTTC. It is translated as CASSIAGGPYEQYF.

The chain is built from TRBV6-1 and TRBJ1-6; 9 bases line up with TRBD1. CDR3 length: 15 residues. V gave up 4 bases and J gave up 8 bases; unmatched junction bases: 6. Germline CDR1 and CDR2: MNHNS and SASEGT. The CDR3 spells CASSVGTGKDSPLHF. CDR3 in DNA: TGTGCCAGCAGTGTTGGGACAGGGAAGGATTCACCCCTCCACTTT.

The chain combines TRBV6-1 with TRBJ1-3; D not resolved. There are 14 residues in the CDR3. CDR1 and CDR2 (germline): MNHNS, SASEGT. V lost 4 bases, J lost 0 bases, and 7 bases lay in between. The CDR3 bases are TGTGCCAGCAGTGCGAGCTACTCTGGAAACACCATATATTTT. This encodes CASSASYSGNTIYF.

This clone was counted a few times. The chain is built from TRBV7-2 and TRBJ2-2; 9 bases agree with TRBD2. With 5 bases clipped from V and 7 bases from J, the junction kept 11 bases outside the gene matches. The germline CDR1 and CDR2 sequences are SGHTA and FQGNSA. This CDR3 has 16 amino acids. The CDR3 DNA reads as TGTGCCAGCAGCCTCAATAGCGGGAGCTTAGGCGGGGAGCTGTTTTTT. It codes for CASSLNSGSLGGELFF. Based on the CDR3 plus reference TRBV7-2 and TRBJ2-2, the full variable domain is GAGVSQSPSNKVTEKGKDVELRCDPISGHTALYWYRQSLGQGLEFLIYFQGNSAPDKSGLPSDRFSAERTGGSVSTLTIQRTQQEDSAVYLCASSLNSGSLGGELFFGEGSRLTVL.

V gene TRBV7-3 combines with J gene TRBJ1-4; maybe TRBD1 (6 bases). Trimming cost V 6 bases and J 8 bases, with 13 bases left between them. The CDR3 has 13 amino acids. CDR1 and CDR2 from the germline V gene are SGHTA and FQGTGA. Here the CDR3 reads CASSEHQGEKLFF. Here the CDR3 DNA reads TGTGCCAGCAGTGAGCATCAGGGGGAAAAACTGTTTTTT.

V is TRBV7-9 and J is TRBJ1-1; D not certain. The V gene lost 3 bases and the J gene lost 4 bases, with 9 bases spanning the gap. This CDR3 has 13 amino acids. CDR1 is SEHNR, CDR2 FQNEAQ, per germline (reference sequence). Here the CDR3 DNA reads TGTGCCAGCAGCTTCCACGAGGCCACTGAAGCTTTCTTT. Residues: CASSFHEATEAFF.